This entry describes one T cell receptor (beta chain). The antigen is not known. Method: immunoSEQ multiplex PCR; TCRdb's copy keeps in-frame clones and lacks some. The sample consists of around 50,000 clones, 85% to 90% of them appearing once. The data originate from a study of CD4+ T cells in melanoma. The study's findings and limits: In melanoma, neoantigen-specific CD4+ T cells reportedly differed in differentiation state. A reported correlation linked neoantigen-specific CD4+ T cells to CD8+, macrophage and B cell function.

This CDR3 spans 16 amino acids. In germline, CDR1 is MGHRA, CDR2 YSYEKL. Trimming stripped 4 bases from V and 0 bases from J, with 12 bases between. This chain connects TRBV4-1 to TRBJ2-2; D gene unclear. Material: peripheral blood. This sequence originates from a human donor with melanoma. The CDR3 is CASSPLGITNTGELFF. CDR3 nucleotide sequence: TGCGCCAGCAGCCCTTTGGGGATAACGAACACCGGGGAGCTGTTTTTT.